The 21 T cell receptor beta chains below come from one sample, sequenced in a study of CD8 T cells in Susac syndrome. Random hexamers were used to reverse transcribe an amount of about 0.45 to 1 ug RNA. TCRdb re-called the immunoSEQ multiplex PCR reads with MiXCR, one entry per CDR3 protein. This sample has approximately 180,000 distinct CDR3 sequences, with around 95% found just once. Sequencing used CD4+ T cells from PBMCs. These receptors were collected from a human donor with multiple sclerosis.

The CDR3 here is CASSRDLSAGANVLTF. The CDR3 DNA sequence: TGTGCCAGCAGCCGCGACCTTAGCGCTGGGGCCAACGTCCTGACTTTC. The V and J genes are TRBV3-1 and TRBJ2-6, with D possibly being TRBD2 (5 bases). The CDR3 has 16 residues. V shed 4 bases and J shed 2 bases, with 12 bases lying between them. Germline V CDR1 and CDR2: LGHDT, YNNKEL (reference sequence). The variable domain in full, with the rest retrieved from reference TRBV3-1 and TRBJ2-6, is DTAVSQTPKYLVTQMGNDKSIKCEQNLGHDTMYWYKQDSKKFLKIMFSYNNKELIINETVPNRFSPKSPDKAHLNLHINSLELGDSAVYFCASSRDLSAGANVLTFGAGSRLTVL.

The chain recombines TRBV5-6 with TRBJ2-1, with 12 bases matching TRBD2. This CDR3 region has 15 residues. The germline V gene encodes CDR1 SGHDT and CDR2 YYEEEE. V lost 2 bases to trimming and J lost 7 bases; unmatched junction nucleotides: 4. The DNA of the CDR3 is TGTGCCAGCAGCTTCCCGACTAGCGGGGGTAATGAGCAGTTCTTC. Translated: CASSFPTSGGNEQFF.

J is TRBJ2-1 and V is TRBV29-1; TRBD2 matches 8 bases. This CDR3 comprises 15 residues. CDR1 SQVTM and CDR2 ANQGSEA come from the germline V gene. Trimming at V came to 3 bases and at J to 12 bases, leaving 16 bases not matched to a gene. The chain's CDR3 is CSVEWVAGPPWGQFF. In DNA form, the CDR3 reads TGCAGCGTTGAGTGGGTAGCGGGGCCCCCTTGGGGGCAGTTCTTC.

This clonotype was recorded only once. V gene TRBV9 combines with J gene TRBJ1-2; D not resolved. CDR3 length equals 13 residues. V lost 1 base to trimming and J lost 1 base, with 5 bases between them. The V gene's germline CDR1 is SGDLS and CDR2 YYNGEE. Here the CDR3 reads CASSVYNNYGYTF. The CDR3 DNA sequence: TGTGCCAGCAGCGTATACAATAACTATGGCTACACCTTC.

CDR3 region: CSVRKDISGANVLTF. The CDR3 DNA reads TGCAGCGTTCGGAAGGATATCTCTGGGGCCAACGTCCTGACTTTC. The V gene is TRBV29-1, the J gene TRBJ2-6, with D unresolved. This CDR3 is built from 15 residues. The V gene lost 5 bases and the J gene lost 0 bases, with 11 bases spanning the gap. CDR1 SQVTM and CDR2 ANQGSEA come from the germline V gene.

The chain joins TRBV12-3 or TRBV12-4 to TRBJ1-6; 7 nucleotides align to TRBD1. V was pared by 6 bases and J by 6 bases, with 8 bases of the junction left unmatched. The CDR3 sequence is 15 residues long. The CDR3 sequence is CASRPPGTANSPLHF. The CDR3 nucleotides are TGTGCCAGCAGACCCCCCGGGACAGCTAATTCACCCCTCCACTTT.

V and J are TRBV10-3 and TRBJ1-1, with D possibly matching TRBD1 (6 bases). V was pared by 7 bases and J by 4 bases, with 19 bases between. Germline V lookup: CDR1 ENHRY, CDR2 SYGVKD. CDR3 size: 15 residues. The CDR3 DNA reads as TGTGCCATCATCCGCGAACCGGGACACCTCACTGAAGCTTTCTTT. Translated, it gives CAIIREPGHLTEAFF.

DNA for the CDR3: TGCAGTGCTAGTTGGCTAGCGGGGCACGATACGCAGTATTTT. The encoded protein is CSASWLAGHDTQYF. This sequence joins TRBV20-1 and TRBJ2-3; TRBD2 matches 9 bases. The germline V gene encodes CDR1 DFQATT and CDR2 SNEGSKA (reference sequence). The CDR3 runs to 14 residues. V lost 3 bases and J lost 6; bases outside the gene matches: 7.

The chain employs TRBV30 and TRBJ1-2; no reliable D call. The CDR3 length is 17 residues. The V end was cut by 2 bases, the J end by 8 bases, with 27 bases between. Germline V gene lookup returns CDR1 GTSNPN and CDR2 SVGIG (reference sequence). Here the CDR3 DNA reads TGTGCCTGGAGTAGAAGGGAAGGAGCTATTATGAATTGGGGCTACACCTTC. Translated: CAWSRREGAIMNWGYTF.

The chain links TRBV5-1 to TRBJ2-5, with D perhaps TRBD2 (5 bases). The V and J ends lost 1 base and 7 bases respectively, with 8 bases between them. CDR3 length: 12 amino acids. The V gene's germline CDR1 is SGHRS and CDR2 YFSETQ. CDR3 sequence reads: CASSLTDSTQYF. The DNA of the CDR3 is TGCGCCAGCAGCTTGACGGACTCGACCCAGTACTTC.

The chain uses TRBV9 and TRBJ1-4; a possible D gene is TRBD1 (5 bases). Per the germline V gene, CDR1 is SGDLS and CDR2 is YYNGEE. With 4 bases removed from V and 7 bases from J, the gap between germline ends came to 17 bases. The CDR3 runs 15 residues. CDR3 sequence: CASSSRPSQGEKLFF. Written as DNA, the CDR3 is TGTGCCAGCAGCTCCAGGCCGTCCCAGGGTGAAAAACTGTTTTTT. Full variable domain (remainder filled in from reference TRBV9 and TRBJ1-4): DSGVTQTPKHLITATGQRVTLRCSPRSGDLSVYWYQQSLDQGLQFLIQYYNGEERAKGNILERFSAQQFPDLHSELNLSSLELGDSALYFCASSSRPSQGEKLFFGSGTQLSVL.

The rearrangement uses TRBV21-1 and TRBJ1-2; no DNA check was done on the table's D call, TRBD1. TRBV21-1 constitutes a pseudogene. This CDR3 region has 15 residues. The CDR3 nucleotides read TGTGCCAGCAGCCCCACTTGGGACAGACGAAGCGGCTACACCTTC. Translated, it gives CASSPTWDRRSGYTF.

The chain links TRBV2 to TRBJ1-1; D is ambiguous. Germline loops: CDR1 SNHLY, CDR2 FYNNEI. Between the trimmed V and J ends, which lost 6 bases and 4 bases, there was a span of 18 bases. The CDR3 has 15 residues. CDR3 amino acids: CASSPNQVGRTEAFF. The CDR3 coding sequence is TGTGCCAGCAGCCCGAACCAGGTTGGACGCACTGAAGCTTTCTTT.

V and J are TRBV3-1 and TRBJ2-3; 7 nucleotides align to TRBD1. V lost 4 bases, J lost 2 bases, and 9 bases stayed unmatched. Germline V gene lookup returns CDR1 LGHDT and CDR2 YNNKEL (reference sequence). The CDR3 length is 16 residues. CDR3 nucleotide sequence: TGTGCCAGCAGCCCCTTAGGACAGGATATCACAGATACGCAGTATTTT. Amino acids: CASSPLGQDITDTQYF.

The chain joins TRBV27 to TRBJ1-5; D gene unclear. CDR3 length equals 14 residues. Germline CDR1 is MNHEY and CDR2 is SMNVEV (reference sequence). V was clipped by 6 bases and J by 1 base, with 10 bases between them. In nucleotides, the CDR3 is TGTGCCAGCAGCTTACAAGGAAGCAATCAGCCCCAGCATTTT. Amino acids: CASSLQGSNQPQHF.

The chain employs TRBV6-4 and TRBJ1-1; 7 nucleotides agree with TRBD1. The J segment lost 4 bases and the V segment lost 2 bases, leaving 4 bases of the junction unmatched. CDR1 and CDR2 from the germline V gene are MRHNA and SNTAGT. There are 14 residues in the CDR3. The chain's CDR3 is CASSDTDRATEAFF. The CDR3 bases are TGTGCCAGCAGTGACACCGACAGGGCCACTGAAGCTTTCTTT.

J is TRBJ2-7 and V is TRBV2; no reliable D call. The V and J ends lost 4 bases and 2 bases respectively, with 3 bases between them. Per germline, CDR1 SNHLY and CDR2 FYNNEI. CDR3 length: 11 amino acids. In DNA form, the CDR3 reads TGTGCCAGCAGTGGGACCTACGAGCAGTACTTC. Translating it yields CASSGTYEQYF.

The J gene is TRBJ1-6, the V gene TRBV5-1; D is unclear. The germline V and J ends were trimmed by 0 bases and 8 bases, with 9 bases remaining between them. The CDR3 totals 14 residues. CDR1 is SGHRS and CDR2 is YFSETQ in the germline V gene. The chain's CDR3 is CASSLADGHSPLHF. The CDR3, as DNA: TGCGCCAGCAGCTTGGCCGATGGGCATTCACCCCTCCACTTT.

The gene calls are TRBV29-1 and TRBJ2-7; perhaps D is TRBD1 or TRBD2 (5 bases each). CDR3 length: 12 amino acids. In germline, CDR1 is SQVTM, CDR2 ANQGSEA. Trimming took 7 bases from V and 3 from J, leaving 13 bases between them. The CDR3 region has the DNA TGCAGCGCGGGGCTAGCTATCTACGAGCAGTACTTC. Its translation is CSAGLAIYEQYF.

The DNA for the CDR3 is TGTGCCAGCTCACCGTCGAAGGGGGGCTCCTACGAGCAGTACTTC. As protein: CASSPSKGGSYEQYF. The chain carries TRBV18 and TRBJ2-7, with D perhaps assigned TRBD1 or TRBD2 (6 bases each). Germline-derived CDR1 and CDR2 are KGHSH and LQKENI. The CDR3 has 15 residues. The ends were cut back, 3 bases at V and 0 bases at J, with 12 bases in the middle.

J is TRBJ2-7 and V is TRBV6-2 or TRBV6-3; D gene unclear. Trimming cost V 2 bases and J 2 bases, with 7 bases left between them. This CDR3 comprises 13 residues. Germline values: CDR1 MNHEY, CDR2 SVGEGT. CDR3: CASSYREAYEQYF. In nucleotides, the CDR3 is TGTGCCAGCAGTTACAGGGAAGCCTACGAGCAGTACTTC.